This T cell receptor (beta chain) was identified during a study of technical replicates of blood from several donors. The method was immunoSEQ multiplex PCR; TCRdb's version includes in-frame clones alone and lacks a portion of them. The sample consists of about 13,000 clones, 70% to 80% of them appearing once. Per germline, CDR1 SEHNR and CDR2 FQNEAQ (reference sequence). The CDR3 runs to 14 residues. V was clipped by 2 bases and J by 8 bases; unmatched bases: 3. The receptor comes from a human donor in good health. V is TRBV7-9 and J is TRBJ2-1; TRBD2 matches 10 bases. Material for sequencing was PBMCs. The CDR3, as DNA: TGTGCCAGCAGCTTATCTAGCGGGAGCTATGAGCAGTTCTTC. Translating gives CASSLSSGSYEQFF. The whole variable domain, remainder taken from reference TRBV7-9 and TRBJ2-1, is DTGVSQNPRHKITKRGQNVTFRCDPISEHNRLYWYRQTLGQGPEFLTYFQNEAQLEKSRLLSDRFSAERPKGSFSTLEIQRTEQGDSAMYLCASSLSSGSYEQFFGPGTRLTVL.